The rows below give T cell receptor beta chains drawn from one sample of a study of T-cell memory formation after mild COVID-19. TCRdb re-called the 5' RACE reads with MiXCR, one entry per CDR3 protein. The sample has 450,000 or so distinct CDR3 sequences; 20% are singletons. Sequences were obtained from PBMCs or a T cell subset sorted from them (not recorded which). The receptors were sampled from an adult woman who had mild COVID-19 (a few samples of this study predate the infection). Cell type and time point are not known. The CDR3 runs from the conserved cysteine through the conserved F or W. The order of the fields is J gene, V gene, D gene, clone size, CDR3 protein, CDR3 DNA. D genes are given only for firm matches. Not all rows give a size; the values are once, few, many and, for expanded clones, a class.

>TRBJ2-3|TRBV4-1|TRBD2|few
CASSQAGSGVKDTQYF
TGCGCCAGCAGCCAAGCGGGTAGCGGGGTAAAAGATACGCAGTATTTT
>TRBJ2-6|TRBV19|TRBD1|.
CASTHQGTGAFSGANVLTF
TGTGCCAGTACCCACCAGGGGACAGGAGCCTTCTCTGGGGCCAACGTCCTGACTTTC
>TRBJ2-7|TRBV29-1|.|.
CSVAHSSYEQYF
TGCAGCGTTGCGCACAGTTCCTACGAGCAGTACTTC
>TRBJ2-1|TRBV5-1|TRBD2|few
CASSLERASGRSNEQFF
TGCGCCAGCAGCTTGGAGCGGGCTAGCGGGAGATCAAATGAGCAGTTCTTC
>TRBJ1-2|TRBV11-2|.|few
CASSLILLGSGYTF
TGTGCCAGCAGCTTAATCCTTTTGGGATCTGGCTACACCTTC
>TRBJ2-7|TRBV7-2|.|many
CASSFSRGEQYF
TGTGCCAGCAGCTTTAGTCGGGGCGAGCAGTACTTC
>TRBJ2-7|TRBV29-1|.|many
CSILRDTAHEQYF
TGCAGCATACTCCGGGACACGGCCCACGAGCAGTACTTC
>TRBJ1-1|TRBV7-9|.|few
CASSFFVRTNTEAFF
TGTGCCAGCAGCTTTTTTGTCAGGACAAACACTGAAGCTTTCTTT
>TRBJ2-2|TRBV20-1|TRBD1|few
CSARVRDRDPGELFF
TGCAGTGCTAGAGTGCGGGACAGGGATCCCGGGGAGCTGTTTTTT
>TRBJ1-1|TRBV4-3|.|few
CASSLTTGAVGEAFF
TGCGCCAGCAGCCTAACGACGGGGGCTGTTGGTGAAGCTTTCTTT
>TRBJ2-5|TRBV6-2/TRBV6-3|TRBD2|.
CASSYPALTAGEWETQYF
TGTGCCAGCAGTTACCCGGCACTGACGGCGGGAGAATGGGAGACCCAGTACTTC
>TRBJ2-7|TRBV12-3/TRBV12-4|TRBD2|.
CASSLSGVNYEQYF
TGTGCCAGCAGTCTTAGCGGGGTGAACTACGAGCAGTACTTC
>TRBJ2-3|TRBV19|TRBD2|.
CASNVRESTDTQYF
TGTGCCAGTAATGTGCGGGAGAGCACAGATACGCAGTATTTT
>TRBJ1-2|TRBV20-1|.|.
CSARVYGDYGYTF
TGCAGTGCTAGAGTGTACGGGGACTATGGCTACACCTTC
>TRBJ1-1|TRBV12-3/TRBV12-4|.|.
CASKVNTEAFF
TGTGCCAGCAAAGTGAACACTGAAGCTTTCTTT
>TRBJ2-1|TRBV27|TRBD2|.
CASSLPGLAGDHEQFF
TGTGCCAGCAGTTTACCGGGACTAGCGGGAGACCATGAGCAGTTCTTC
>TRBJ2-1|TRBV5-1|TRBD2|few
CASSPPGLAVYNEQFF
TGCGCCAGCAGCCCCCCGGGACTAGCGGTATACAATGAGCAGTTCTTC
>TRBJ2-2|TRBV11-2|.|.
CASSADKGTGELFF
TGTGCCAGCAGCGCGGACAAGGGCACCGGGGAGCTGTTTTTT
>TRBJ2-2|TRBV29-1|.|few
CSASDGANTGELFF
TGCAGCGCCAGCGACGGGGCAAACACCGGGGAGCTGTTTTTT
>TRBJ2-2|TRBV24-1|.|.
CATSDRQRGDTGELFF
TGTGCCACCAGTGATCGGCAGCGCGGGGACACCGGGGAGCTGTTTTTT
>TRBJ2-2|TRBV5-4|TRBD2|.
CASRRTSGGYTGELFF
TGTGCCAGCAGACGGACTAGCGGAGGGTACACCGGGGAGCTGTTTTTT
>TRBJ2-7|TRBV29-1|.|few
CSVGAESSYEQYF
TGCAGCGTTGGGGCTGAGAGCTCCTACGAGCAGTACTTC
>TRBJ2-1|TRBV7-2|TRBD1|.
CASSLKGTGLYNEQFF
TGTGCCAGCAGCTTGAAGGGGACAGGGTTATACAATGAGCAGTTCTTC
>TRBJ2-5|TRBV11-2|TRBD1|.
CASSLRTGPLDGRSETQYF
TGTGCCAGCAGCCTTCGGACAGGACCGCTAGATGGGAGATCGGAGACCCAGTACTTC
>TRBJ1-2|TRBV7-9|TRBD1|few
CASTRQGFPNYGYTF
TGTGCCAGCACTCGACAGGGGTTCCCGAACTATGGCTACACCTTC
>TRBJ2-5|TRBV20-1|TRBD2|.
CSALGTSGRAGETQYF
TGCAGTGCTTTAGGGACTAGCGGGAGGGCCGGGGAGACCCAGTACTTC
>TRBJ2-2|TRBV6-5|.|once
CASSYTGRVGELFF
TGTGCCAGCAGTTACACAGGGAGGGTCGGGGAGCTGTTTTTT
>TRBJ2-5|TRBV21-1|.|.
CASSPQGIETQYF
TGTGCCAGCAGCCCTCAGGGAATAGAGACCCAGTACTTC
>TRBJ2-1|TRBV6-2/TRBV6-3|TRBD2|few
CASRLTRASGGADEQFF
TGTGCCAGCAGACTAACGAGGGCTAGCGGGGGGGCCGATGAGCAGTTCTTC
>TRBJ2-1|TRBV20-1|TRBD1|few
CSARQGGHEQFF
TGCAGTGCCAGACAGGGGGGGCATGAGCAGTTCTTC
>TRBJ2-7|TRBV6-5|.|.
CASSYGQEGEQYF
TGTGCCAGCAGTTACGGGCAAGAGGGGGAGCAGTACTTC
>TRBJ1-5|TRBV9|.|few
CASSVVEVGPQHF
TGTGCCAGCAGCGTAGTTGAGGTGGGGCCCCAGCATTTT
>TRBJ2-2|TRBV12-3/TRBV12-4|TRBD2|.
CASSTGTSGVPGELFF
TGTGCCAGCAGCACCGGGACTAGCGGGGTGCCCGGGGAGCTGTTTTTT
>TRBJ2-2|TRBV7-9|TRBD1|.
CASSPIVTGVTGELFF
TGTGCCAGCAGCCCAATTGTGACAGGGGTTACCGGGGAGCTGTTTTTT
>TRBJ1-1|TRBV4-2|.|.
CASSQDVSADTEAFF
TGTGCCAGCAGCCAAGATGTATCGGCAGACACTGAAGCTTTCTTT
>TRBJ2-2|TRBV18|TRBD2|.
CASSPPTSGIRYGELFF
TGTGCCAGCTCACCACCGACTAGCGGGATACGATACGGGGAGCTGTTTTTT
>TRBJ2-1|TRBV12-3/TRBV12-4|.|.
CASSRSVGYNEQFF
TGTGCCAGCAGCCGATCTGTGGGTTACAATGAGCAGTTCTTC
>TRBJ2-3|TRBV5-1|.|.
CASSHRVDTQYF
TGCGCCAGCAGCCACAGGGTTGATACGCAGTATTTT
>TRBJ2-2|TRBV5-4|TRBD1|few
CASSLATGVGELFF
TGTGCCAGCAGCTTGGCCACAGGGGTCGGGGAGCTGTTTTTT
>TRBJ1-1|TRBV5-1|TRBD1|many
CASSFGTGNTEAFF
TGCGCCAGCAGCTTCGGGACAGGGAACACTGAAGCTTTCTTT
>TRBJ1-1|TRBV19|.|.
CASSKNGIAEAFF
TGTGCCAGTAGTAAGAACGGGATAGCTGAAGCTTTCTTT
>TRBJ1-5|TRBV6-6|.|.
CASSYSAGEGGQPQHF
TGTGCCAGCAGTTACTCAGCAGGGGAGGGTGGTCAGCCCCAGCATTTT
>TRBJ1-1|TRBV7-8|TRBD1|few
CASSHDRGRTAEAFF
TGTGCCAGCAGCCACGACAGGGGAAGGACTGCTGAAGCTTTCTTT
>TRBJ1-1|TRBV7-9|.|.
CASSLVGNMNTEAFF
TGTGCCAGCAGCTTAGTCGGAAACATGAACACTGAAGCTTTCTTT
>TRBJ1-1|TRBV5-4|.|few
CASSLDPNTEAFF
TGTGCCAGCAGCTTGGATCCGAACACTGAAGCTTTCTTT